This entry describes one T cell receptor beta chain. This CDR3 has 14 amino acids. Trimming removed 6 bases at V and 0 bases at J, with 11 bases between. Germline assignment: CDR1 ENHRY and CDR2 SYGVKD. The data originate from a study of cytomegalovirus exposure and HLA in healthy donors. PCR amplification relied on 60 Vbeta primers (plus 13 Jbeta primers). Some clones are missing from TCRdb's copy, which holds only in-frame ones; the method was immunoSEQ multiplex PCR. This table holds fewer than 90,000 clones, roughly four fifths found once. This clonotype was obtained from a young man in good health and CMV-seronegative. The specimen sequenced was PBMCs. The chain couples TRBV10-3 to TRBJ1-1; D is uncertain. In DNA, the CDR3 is TGTGCCATCAGGGCTAGAAACCTGAACACTGAAGCTTTCTTT. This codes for CAIRARNLNTEAFF.